Given below is one T cell receptor beta chain in context. What antigen it recognizes has not been identified. There are no base qualities to consult, and no much larger clone falls within one base. CDR1 and CDR2 are drawn from the germline V gene: MNHNS, SASEGT. Relative to germline, V is 6 bases shorter and J is 6 bases shorter, with 18 bases between their ends. Spanning cysteine to phenylalanine, the CDR3 consists of 15 amino acids. Just the 45-base CDR3 DNA is kept, in frame starting at base 1. This sample stems from a study of type 1 regulatory T cells (dated by TCRdb to the early 2020s). At the level of the whole study: An in vitro protocol by which a Tr1-enriched, alloantigen-specific CD4 T cell product named T-allo10 was generated was characterized in the study. T-allo10 was being evaluated clinically in patients with hematological malignancies who were receiving allogeneic hematopoietic stem cell transplantation.

Donor-derived T-allo10 cells were described as specific for host alloantigens, anergic, and capable of alloantigen-specific suppression. The run used an Illumina MiSeq. Through fastp at Q25 and MiXCR, TCRdb rebuilt clones from the public reads, retaining in-frame beta chains. A single entry per CDR3 protein holds the most common genes and DNA from its merged rows. For this sample the table gives around 62,000 distinct CDR3 sequences, of which 63% were detected only once. Around 7.6% of the sample is held by the ten biggest clonotypes. Sequencing was carried out using cultured T cells, either the whole culture or a sorted T cell fraction (not recorded which). In the paper's terms, the cell subset or site label means: Tr1-enriched cell product generated in vitro against host alloantigens. The sequence came from a human donor in good health. Recombination linked TRBV6-1 to TRBJ1-5; the D segment cannot be called with confidence. The DNA reads as follows: TGTGCCAGCAGACCGCCAGGCCTAATGCGTCAGCCCCAGCATTTT. Its protein product is CASRPPGLMRQPQHF.